These T cell receptor beta chains were read from a single sample in a study of T cell responses to AZD1222 COVID-19 vaccine. Assay: immunoSEQ multiplex PCR; the TCRdb copy retains only in-frame clones and omits some. Of about 130,000 clones listed, over 75% were seen once; the top ten hold about 9.4%. The sequenced sample was peripheral blood, obtained on day 0 of AZD1222 vaccination. The source of these receptors is an adult in good health. The CDR3 runs from the conserved cysteine through the conserved F or W. A D gene is named only where the DNA matches it firmly. Clone size is not always given. Where it is, it says once, few, many or a class for expanded clones.

>TRBJ2-7|TRBV7-9|15|NA|NA
TGTGCCAGCAGCTTAGACCGACAAAGGACCTACGAGCAGTACTTC
CASSLDRQRTYEQYF
>TRBJ1-2|TRBV2|14|NA|NA
TGTGCCAGCAGTGAAGCGCGGGATTCGGATGGCTACACCTTC
CASSEARDSDGYTF
>TRBJ1-2|TRBV18|14|once|NA
TGTGCCAGCTCACCCCAAGGTGGCGACTATGGCTACACCTTC
CASSPQGGDYGYTF
>TRBJ2-1|TRBV19|14|NA|NA
TGTGCCAGTAGTATCGGGGCCCATGGGAATGAGCAGTTCTTC
CASSIGAHGNEQFF
>TRBJ1-6|TRBV10-3|12|NA|NA
TGTGCCATCAGGGGGGGGGACTCACCCCTCCACTTT
CAIRGGDSPLHF
>TRBJ2-7|TRBV5-4|15|NA|TRBD1
TGTGCCAGCAGCGCAAGACAGGGGGGCTCCTACGAGCAGTACTTC
CASSARQGGSYEQYF
>TRBJ2-2|TRBV11-2|17|NA|TRBD2
TGTGCCAGCAGTCATTTTCGGGGGGGAGGCGACACCGGGGAGCTGTTTTTT
CASSHFRGGGDTGELFF
>TRBJ2-2|TRBV11-3|15|NA|NA
TGTGCCAGCAGCTTAGGAGGGGCGCCCACCGGGGAGCTGTTTTTT
CASSLGGAPTGELFF
>TRBJ1-3|TRBV5-1|15|NA|TRBD1
TGCGCCAGCAGTTCCGGGACAGGGTCAGGAAACACCATATATTTT
CASSSGTGSGNTIYF
>TRBJ2-1|TRBV7-8|13|NA|NA
TGTGCCAGCAGCTTAGTCGGGTCCCATGAGCAGTTCTTC
CASSLVGSHEQFF
>TRBJ2-7|TRBV15|13|NA|NA
TGTGCCACCAGCCTTTATAAGGGGTACGAGCAGTACTTC
CATSLYKGYEQYF
>TRBJ2-7|TRBV19|14|NA|NA
TGTGCCAGTAGTATTGAGCGCCTCTCCTACGAGCAGTACTTC
CASSIERLSYEQYF